This T cell receptor (beta chain) was identified in a study of CD4 T cells in relation to SARS-CoV-2 and coronaviruses. Before the COVID-19 pandemic, during about 2010-2019, CD4+ T cells were taken from unexposed donors. The cells were cultured for less than twelve days before CD4+ T cells were isolated. Testing used SARS-CoV-2 S/N and four cold-coronavirus spikes on unexposed-donor CD4+ T cells, cells permitting. The study's findings and limits: Crossreactive clones expanded significantly less to SARS-CoV-2 than monoreactive clones.

Comment on this clone: Its antigen is still unknown.

TCRdb's copy holds only in-frame clones and misses some; the assay was immunoSEQ multiplex PCR. The table records 25,000 to 30,000 clones, 70% to 80% of them present only once. The sequenced sample was CD4+ T cells from PBMCs, cultured in vitro. The receptor's source is a human donor in good health.

The CDR3 nucleotides are TGTGCCAGCGGGGGAACAGGGGGGCAGCCCCAGCATTTT. Its protein product is CASGGTGGQPQHF. This chain uses TRBV28 with TRBJ1-5, with 8 bases identical to TRBD1. This CDR3 spans 13 amino acids. J gave up 7 bases and V 8 bases, and 7 bases lay outside the gene matches. Germline values: CDR1 MDHEN, CDR2 SYDVKM.